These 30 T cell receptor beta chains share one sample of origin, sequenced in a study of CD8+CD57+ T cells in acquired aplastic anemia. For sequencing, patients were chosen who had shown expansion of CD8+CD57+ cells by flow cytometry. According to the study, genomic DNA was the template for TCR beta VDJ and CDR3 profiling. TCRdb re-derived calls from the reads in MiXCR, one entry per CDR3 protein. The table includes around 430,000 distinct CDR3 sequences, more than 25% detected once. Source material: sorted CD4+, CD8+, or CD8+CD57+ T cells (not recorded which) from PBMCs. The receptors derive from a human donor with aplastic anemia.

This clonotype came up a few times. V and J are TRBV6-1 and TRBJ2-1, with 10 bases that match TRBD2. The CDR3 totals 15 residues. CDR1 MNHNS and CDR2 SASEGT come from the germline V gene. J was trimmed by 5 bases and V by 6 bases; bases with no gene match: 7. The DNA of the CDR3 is TGTGCCAGCAGCTCCCGGACTAGCGGAAACAATGAGCAGTTCTTC. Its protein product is CASSSRTSGNNEQFF.

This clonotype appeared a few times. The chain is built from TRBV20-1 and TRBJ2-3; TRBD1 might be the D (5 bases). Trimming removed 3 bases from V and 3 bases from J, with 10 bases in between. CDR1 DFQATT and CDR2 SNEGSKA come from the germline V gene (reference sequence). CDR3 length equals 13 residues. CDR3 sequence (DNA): TGCAGTGCTAGTGGGGCTTCAACAGATACGCAGTATTTT. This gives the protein CSASGASTDTQYF.

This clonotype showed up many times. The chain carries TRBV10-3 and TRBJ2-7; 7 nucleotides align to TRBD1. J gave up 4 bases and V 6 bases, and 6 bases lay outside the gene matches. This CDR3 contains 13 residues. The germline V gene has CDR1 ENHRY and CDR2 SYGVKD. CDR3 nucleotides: TGTGCCATCAGGGAAGGGACAGATTACGAGCAGTACTTC. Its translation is CAIREGTDYEQYF.

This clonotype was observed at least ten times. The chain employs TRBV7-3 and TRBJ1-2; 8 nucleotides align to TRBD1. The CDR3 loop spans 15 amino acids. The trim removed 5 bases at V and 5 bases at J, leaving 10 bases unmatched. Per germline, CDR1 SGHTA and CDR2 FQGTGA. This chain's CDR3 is CASSLNGRGPYGYTF. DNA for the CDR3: TGTGCCAGCAGCCTAAATGGCAGGGGGCCTTATGGCTACACCTTC.

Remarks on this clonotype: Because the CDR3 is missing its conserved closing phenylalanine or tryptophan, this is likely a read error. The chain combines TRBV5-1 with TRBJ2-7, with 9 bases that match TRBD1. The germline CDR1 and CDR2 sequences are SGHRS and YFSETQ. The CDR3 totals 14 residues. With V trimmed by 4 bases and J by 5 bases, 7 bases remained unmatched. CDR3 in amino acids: CASSVGQGGNEQYL. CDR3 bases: TGCGCCAGCAGCGTGGGACAGGGAGGGAACGAGCAGTACCTC.

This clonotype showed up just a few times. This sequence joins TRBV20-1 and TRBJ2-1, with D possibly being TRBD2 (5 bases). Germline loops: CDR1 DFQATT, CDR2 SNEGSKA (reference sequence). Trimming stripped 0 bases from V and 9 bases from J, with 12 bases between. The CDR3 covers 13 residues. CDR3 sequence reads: CSARDLLRGEQFF. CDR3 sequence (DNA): TGCAGTGCTAGAGATTTACTACGGGGTGAGCAGTTCTTC.

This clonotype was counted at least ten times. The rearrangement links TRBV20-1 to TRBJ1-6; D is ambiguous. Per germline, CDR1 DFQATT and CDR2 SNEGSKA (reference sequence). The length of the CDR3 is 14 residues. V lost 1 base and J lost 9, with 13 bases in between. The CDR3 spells CSARAGGSGSPLHF. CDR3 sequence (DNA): TGCAGTGCTAGAGCCGGCGGCAGCGGTTCACCCCTCCACTTT.

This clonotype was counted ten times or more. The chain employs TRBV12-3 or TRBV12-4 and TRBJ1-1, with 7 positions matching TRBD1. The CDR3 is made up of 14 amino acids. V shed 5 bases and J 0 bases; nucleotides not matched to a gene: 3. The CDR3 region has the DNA TGTGCCAGCAGTCCCGACAGGGTGAACACTGAAGCTTTCTTT. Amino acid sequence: CASSPDRVNTEAFF.

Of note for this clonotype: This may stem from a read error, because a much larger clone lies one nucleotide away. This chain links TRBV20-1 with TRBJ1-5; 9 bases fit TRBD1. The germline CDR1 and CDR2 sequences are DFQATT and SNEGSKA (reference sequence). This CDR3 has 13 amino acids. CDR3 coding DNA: TGCAGTGCGTCGGACAGGGGTGGTCAGCCCCGGCATTTT. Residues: CSASDRGGQPRHF.

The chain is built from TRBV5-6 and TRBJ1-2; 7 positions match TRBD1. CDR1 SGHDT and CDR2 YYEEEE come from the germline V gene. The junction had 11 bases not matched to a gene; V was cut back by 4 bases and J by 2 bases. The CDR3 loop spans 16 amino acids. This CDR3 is CASSRTPGTANYGYTF. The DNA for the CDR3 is TGTGCCAGCAGCAGGACCCCCGGGACAGCGAACTATGGCTACACCTTC.

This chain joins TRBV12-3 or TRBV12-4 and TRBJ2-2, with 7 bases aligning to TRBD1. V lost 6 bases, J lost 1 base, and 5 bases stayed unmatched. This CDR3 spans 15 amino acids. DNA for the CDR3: TGTGCCAGCAGCAAGGGGGCATTGAACACCGGGGAGCTGTTTTTT. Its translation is CASSKGALNTGELFF.

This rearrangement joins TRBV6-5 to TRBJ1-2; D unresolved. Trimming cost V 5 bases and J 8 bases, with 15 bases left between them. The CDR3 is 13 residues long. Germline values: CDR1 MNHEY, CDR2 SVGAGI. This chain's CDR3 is CASSGSTLPGYTF. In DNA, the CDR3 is TGTGCCAGCAGTGGCTCGACATTACCCGGCTACACCTTC.

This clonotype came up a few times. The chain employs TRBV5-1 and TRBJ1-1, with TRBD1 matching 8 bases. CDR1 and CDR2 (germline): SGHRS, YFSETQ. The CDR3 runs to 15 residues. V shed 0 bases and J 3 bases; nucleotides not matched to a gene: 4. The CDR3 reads CASSLGTGRDTEAFF. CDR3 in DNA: TGCGCCAGCAGCTTGGGGACAGGGAGGGACACTGAAGCTTTCTTT.

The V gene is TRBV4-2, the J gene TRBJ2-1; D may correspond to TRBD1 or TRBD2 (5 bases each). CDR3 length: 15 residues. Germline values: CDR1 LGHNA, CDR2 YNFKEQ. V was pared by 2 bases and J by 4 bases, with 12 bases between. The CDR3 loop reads CASSQNKGPYNEQFF. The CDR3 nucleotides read TGTGCCAGCAGCCAAAACAAGGGACCATACAATGAGCAGTTCTTC.

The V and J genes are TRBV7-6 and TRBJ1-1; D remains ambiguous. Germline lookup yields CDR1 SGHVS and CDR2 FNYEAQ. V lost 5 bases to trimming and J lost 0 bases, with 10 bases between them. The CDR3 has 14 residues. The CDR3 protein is CASSPKHMNTEAFF. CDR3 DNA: TGTGCCAGCAGCCCGAAGCACATGAACACTGAAGCTTTCTTT.

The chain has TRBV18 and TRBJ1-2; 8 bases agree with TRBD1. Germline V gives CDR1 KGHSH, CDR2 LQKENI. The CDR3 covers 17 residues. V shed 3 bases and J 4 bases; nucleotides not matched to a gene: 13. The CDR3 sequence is CASSPGTGPAFSYGYTF. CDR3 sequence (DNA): TGTGCCAGCTCACCCGGGACAGGCCCCGCGTTCTCCTATGGCTACACCTTC. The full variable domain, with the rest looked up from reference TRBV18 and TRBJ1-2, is NAGVMQNPRHLVRRRGQEARLRCSPMKGHSHVYWYRQLPEEGLKFMVYLQKENIIDESGMPKERFSAEFPKEGPSILRIQQVVRGDSAAYFCASSPGTGPAFSYGYTFGSGTRLTVV.

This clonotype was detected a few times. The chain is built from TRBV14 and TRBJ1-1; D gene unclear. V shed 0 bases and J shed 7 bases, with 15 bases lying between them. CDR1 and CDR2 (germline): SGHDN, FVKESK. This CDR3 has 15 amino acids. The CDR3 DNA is TGTGCCAGCAGCCAAGAAGGACGGAGTAGGGATGAAGCTTTCTTT. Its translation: CASSQEGRSRDEAFF.

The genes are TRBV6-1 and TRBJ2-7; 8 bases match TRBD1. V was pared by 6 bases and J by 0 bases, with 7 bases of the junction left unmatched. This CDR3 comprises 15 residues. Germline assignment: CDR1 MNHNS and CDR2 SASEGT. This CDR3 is CASSRGQGSSYEQYF. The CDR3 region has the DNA TGTGCCAGCAGCCGCGGACAGGGAAGCTCCTACGAGCAGTACTTC.

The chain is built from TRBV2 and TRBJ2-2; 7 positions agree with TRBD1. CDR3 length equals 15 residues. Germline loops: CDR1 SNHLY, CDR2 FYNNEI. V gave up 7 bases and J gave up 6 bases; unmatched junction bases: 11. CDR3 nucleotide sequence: TGTGCCAGCACCGAGGGGGCTATCCCTCCCGGGGAGCTGTTTTTT. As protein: CASTEGAIPPGELFF. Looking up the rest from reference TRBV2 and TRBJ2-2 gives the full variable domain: EPEVTQTPSHQVTQMGQEVILRCVPISNHLYFYWYRQILGQKVEFLVSFYNNEISEKSEIFDDQFSVERPDGSNFTLKIRSTKLEDSAMYFCASTEGAIPPGELFFGEGSRLTVL.

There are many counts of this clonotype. CDR3 amino acids: CATSDTGQLANTEAFF. CDR3 coding DNA: TGTGCCACCAGTGACACAGGGCAGCTAGCGAACACTGAAGCTTTCTTT. The rearrangement uses TRBV24-1 and TRBJ1-1, with a possible D match to TRBD1 (6 bases). This CDR3 comprises 16 residues. CDR1 KGHDR and CDR2 SFDVKD come from the germline V gene. Trimming removed 4 bases at V and 1 base at J, with 15 bases between.

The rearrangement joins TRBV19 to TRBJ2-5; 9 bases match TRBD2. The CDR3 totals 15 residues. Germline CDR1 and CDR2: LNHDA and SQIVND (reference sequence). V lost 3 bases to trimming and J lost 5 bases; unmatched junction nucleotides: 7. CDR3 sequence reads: CASSIVSGGFETQYF. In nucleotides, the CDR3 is TGTGCCAGTAGTATCGTTAGCGGGGGCTTTGAGACCCAGTACTTC.

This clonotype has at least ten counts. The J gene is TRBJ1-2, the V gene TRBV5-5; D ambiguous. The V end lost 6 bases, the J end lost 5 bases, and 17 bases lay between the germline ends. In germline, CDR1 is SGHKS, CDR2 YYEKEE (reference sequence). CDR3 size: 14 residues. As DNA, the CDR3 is TGTGCCAGCACCTCGCCCGCACACGAGTATGGCTACACCTTC. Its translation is CASTSPAHEYGYTF.

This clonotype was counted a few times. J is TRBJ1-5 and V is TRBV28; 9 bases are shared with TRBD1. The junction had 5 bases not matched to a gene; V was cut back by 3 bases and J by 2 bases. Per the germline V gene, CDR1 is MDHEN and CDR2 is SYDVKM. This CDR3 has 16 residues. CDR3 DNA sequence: TGTGCCAGCAGTTTGGTGGGACAGGGTGGCAATCAGCCCCAGCATTTT. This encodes CASSLVGQGGNQPQHF.

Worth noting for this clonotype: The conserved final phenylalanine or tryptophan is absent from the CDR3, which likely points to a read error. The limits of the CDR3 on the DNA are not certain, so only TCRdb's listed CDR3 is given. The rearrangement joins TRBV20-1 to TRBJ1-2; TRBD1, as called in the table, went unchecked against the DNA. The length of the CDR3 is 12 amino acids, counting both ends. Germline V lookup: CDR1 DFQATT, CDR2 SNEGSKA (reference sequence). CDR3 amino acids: CSANHGTGGNTL.

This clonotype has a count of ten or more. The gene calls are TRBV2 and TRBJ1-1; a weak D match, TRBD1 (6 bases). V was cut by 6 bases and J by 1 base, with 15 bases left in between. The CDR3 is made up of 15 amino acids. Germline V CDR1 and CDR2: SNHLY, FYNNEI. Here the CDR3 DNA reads TGTGCCAGCAGAGGGACACCTATCGGGAACACTGAAGCTTTCTTT. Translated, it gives CASRGTPIGNTEAFF.

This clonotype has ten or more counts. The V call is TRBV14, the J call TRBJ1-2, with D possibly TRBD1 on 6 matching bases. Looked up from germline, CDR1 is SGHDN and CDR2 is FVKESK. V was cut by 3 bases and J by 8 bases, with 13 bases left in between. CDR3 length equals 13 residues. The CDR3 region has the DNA TGTGCCAGCAGCCATCTGGGGGCGGGCGGCTACACCTTC. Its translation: CASSHLGAGGYTF.

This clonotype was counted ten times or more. For the CDR3, the DNA is TGTGCCAGCAGCCTACAGGGTCGCTTCTATGGCTACACCTTC. It codes for CASSLQGRFYGYTF. The chain uses TRBV5-8 and TRBJ1-2; TRBD1 is a possible D gene (6 bases). The CDR3 is 14 residues long. Deletions cut 4 bases from V and 4 bases from J, with 14 bases between. CDR1 is SGHTS, CDR2 YDEGEE, per germline.

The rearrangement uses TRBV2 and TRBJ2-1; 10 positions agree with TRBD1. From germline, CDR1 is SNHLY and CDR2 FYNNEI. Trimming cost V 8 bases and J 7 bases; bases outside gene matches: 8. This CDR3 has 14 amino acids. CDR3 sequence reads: CASLRDRGMNEQFF. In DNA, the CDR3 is TGTGCCAGCCTCCGGGACAGGGGAATGAATGAGCAGTTCTTC.

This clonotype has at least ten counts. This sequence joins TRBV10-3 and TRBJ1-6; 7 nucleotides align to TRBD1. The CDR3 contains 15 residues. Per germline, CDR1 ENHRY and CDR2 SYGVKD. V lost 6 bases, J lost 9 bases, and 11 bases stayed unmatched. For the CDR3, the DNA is TGTGCCATCAGGCCGGACAGGTTTGGTGCTTCACCCCTCCACTTT. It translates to CAIRPDRFGASPLHF.

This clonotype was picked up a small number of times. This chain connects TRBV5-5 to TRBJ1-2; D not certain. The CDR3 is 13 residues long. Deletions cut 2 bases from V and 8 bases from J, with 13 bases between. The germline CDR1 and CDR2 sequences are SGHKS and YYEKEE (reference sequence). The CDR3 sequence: CASSFPTEEGYTF. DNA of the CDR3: TGTGCCAGCAGCTTTCCGACTGAGGAAGGCTACACCTTC.